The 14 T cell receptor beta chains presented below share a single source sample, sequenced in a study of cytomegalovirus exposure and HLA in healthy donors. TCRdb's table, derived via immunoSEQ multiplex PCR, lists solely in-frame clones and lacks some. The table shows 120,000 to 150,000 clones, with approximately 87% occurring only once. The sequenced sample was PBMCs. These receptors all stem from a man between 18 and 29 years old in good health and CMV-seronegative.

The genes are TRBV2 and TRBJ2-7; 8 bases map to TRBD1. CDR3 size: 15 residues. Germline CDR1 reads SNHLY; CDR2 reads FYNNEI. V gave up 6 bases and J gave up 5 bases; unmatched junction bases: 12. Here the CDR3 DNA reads TGTGCCAGCAGGTTCAACAGGGGGATCGGCGACGAGCAGTACTTC. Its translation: CASRFNRGIGDEQYF.

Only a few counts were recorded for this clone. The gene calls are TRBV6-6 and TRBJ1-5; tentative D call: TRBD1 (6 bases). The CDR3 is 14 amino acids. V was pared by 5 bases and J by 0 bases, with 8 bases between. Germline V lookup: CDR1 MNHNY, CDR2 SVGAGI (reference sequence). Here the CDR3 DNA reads TGTGCCAGCAGTAGGGACACTAGCAATCAGCCCCAGCATTTT. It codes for CASSRDTSNQPQHF.

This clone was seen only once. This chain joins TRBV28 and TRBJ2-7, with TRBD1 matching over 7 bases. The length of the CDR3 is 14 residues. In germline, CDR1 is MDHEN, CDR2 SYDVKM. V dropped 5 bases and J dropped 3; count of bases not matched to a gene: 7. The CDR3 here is CASSLRQGFYEQYF. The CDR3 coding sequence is TGTGCCAGCAGTCTACGACAGGGCTTCTACGAGCAGTACTTC.

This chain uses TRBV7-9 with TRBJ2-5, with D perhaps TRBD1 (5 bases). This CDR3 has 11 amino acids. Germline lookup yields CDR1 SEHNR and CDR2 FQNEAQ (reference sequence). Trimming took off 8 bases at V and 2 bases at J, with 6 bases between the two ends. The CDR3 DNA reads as TGTGCCAGCGGGGCACAAGAGACCCAGTACTTC. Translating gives CASGAQETQYF.

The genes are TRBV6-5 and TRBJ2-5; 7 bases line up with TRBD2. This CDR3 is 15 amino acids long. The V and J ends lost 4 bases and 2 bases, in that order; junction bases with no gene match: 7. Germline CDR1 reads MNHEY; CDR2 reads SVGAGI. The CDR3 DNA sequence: TGTGCCAGCAGTTCCGGCGGGGGTAGACAAGAGACCCAGTACTTC. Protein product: CASSSGGGRQETQYF.

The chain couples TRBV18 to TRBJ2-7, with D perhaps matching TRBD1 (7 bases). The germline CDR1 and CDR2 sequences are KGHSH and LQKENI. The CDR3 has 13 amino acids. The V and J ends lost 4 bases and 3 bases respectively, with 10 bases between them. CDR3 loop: CASSLRDSYEQYF. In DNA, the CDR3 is TGTGCCAGCTCACTGCGGGACAGCTACGAGCAGTACTTC.

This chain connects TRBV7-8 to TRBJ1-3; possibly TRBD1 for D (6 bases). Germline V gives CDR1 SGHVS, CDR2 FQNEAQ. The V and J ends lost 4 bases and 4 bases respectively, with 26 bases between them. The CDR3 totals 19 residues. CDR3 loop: CASSSSGTLLSAGGNTIYF. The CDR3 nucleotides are TGTGCCAGCAGCTCCTCCGGGACACTTCTCTCAGCAGGGGGAAACACCATATATTTT.

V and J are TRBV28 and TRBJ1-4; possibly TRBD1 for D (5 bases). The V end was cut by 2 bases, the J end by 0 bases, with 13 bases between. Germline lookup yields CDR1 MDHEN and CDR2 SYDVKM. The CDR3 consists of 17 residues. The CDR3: CASSLQGGLTTNEKLFF. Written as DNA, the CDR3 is TGTGCCAGCAGTTTACAGGGAGGCCTTACAACTAATGAAAAACTGTTTTTT.

CDR3 nucleotide sequence: TGCGCCAGCAGTGAGGGAAGCTTTATGAGCTCCTATAATTCACCCCTCCACTTT. It translates to CASSEGSFMSSYNSPLHF. The rearrangement links TRBV5-1 to TRBJ1-6; D is unclear. CDR1 SGHRS and CDR2 YFSETQ come from the germline V gene. V was shortened by 5 bases and J by 0 bases, with 18 bases between the two germline ends. The CDR3 sequence is 18 residues long.

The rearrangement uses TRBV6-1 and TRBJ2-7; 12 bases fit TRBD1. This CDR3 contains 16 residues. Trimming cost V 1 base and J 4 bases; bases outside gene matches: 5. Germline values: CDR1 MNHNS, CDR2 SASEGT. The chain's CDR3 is CASSEGRGQGAYEQYF. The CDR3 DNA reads TGTGCCAGCAGTGAAGGCCGGGGACAGGGGGCTTACGAGCAGTACTTC.

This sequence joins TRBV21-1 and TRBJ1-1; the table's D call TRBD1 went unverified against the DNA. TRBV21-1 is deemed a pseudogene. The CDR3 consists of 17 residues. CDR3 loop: CASSKGAGDRGRTEAFF. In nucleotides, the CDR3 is TGTGCCAGCAGCAAAGGGGCCGGGGACAGGGGGCGCACTGAAGCTTTCTTT.

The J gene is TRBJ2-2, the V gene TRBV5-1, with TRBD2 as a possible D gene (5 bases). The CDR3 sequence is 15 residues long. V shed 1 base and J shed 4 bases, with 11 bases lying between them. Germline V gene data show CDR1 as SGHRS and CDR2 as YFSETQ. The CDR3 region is CASSLRTLLTGELFF. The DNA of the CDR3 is TGCGCCAGCAGCTTGAGGACTTTGCTCACCGGGGAGCTGTTTTTT.

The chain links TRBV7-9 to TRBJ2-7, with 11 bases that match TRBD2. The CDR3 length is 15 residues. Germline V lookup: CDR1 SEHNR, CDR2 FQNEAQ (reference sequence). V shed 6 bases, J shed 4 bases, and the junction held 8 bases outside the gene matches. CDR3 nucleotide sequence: TGTGCCAGCAGTTCTCCTAGCGGGAGGAGGTACGAGCAGTACTTC. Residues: CASSSPSGRRYEQYF. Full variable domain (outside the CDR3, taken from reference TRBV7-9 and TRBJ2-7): DTGVSQNPRHKITKRGQNVTFRCDPISEHNRLYWYRQTLGQGPEFLTYFQNEAQLEKSRLLSDRFSAERPKGSFSTLEIQRTEQGDSAMYLCASSSPSGRRYEQYFGPGTRLTVT.

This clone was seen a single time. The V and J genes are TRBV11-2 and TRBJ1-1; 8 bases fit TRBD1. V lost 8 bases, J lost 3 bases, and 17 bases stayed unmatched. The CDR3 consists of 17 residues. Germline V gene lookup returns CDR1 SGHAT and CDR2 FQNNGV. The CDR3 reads CASDSGVWGQEDTEAFF. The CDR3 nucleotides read TGTGCCAGCGACTCCGGAGTGTGGGGACAGGAGGACACTGAAGCTTTCTTT.